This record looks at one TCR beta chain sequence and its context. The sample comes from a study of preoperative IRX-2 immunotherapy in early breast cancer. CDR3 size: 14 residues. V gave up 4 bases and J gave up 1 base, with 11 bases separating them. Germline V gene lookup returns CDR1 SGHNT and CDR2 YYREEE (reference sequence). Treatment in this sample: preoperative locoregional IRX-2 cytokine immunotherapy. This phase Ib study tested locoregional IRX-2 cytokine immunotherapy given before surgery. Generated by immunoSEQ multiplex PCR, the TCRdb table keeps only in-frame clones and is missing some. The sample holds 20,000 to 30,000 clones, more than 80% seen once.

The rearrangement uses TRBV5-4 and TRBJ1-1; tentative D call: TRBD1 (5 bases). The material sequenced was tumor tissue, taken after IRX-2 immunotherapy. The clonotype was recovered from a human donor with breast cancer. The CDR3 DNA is TGTGCCAGCAGCCCTAGGGACGGGAACACTGAAGCTTTCTTT. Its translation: CASSPRDGNTEAFF.